This TCR beta chain was obtained from a study of PD-L1 blockade in urothelial cancer. Overall study: Of under 30 patients, around 25 were males with bladder-origin urothelial cancer. Patients arrived having already received 0 to 3 prior chemotherapy regimens. Blood-derived samples held a median about 130,000 T cells. Study-wide findings and caveats: Tumor-associated blood clones were expanded more by durable-benefit patients at 3 weeks.

Germline V gene lookup returns CDR1 SGHRS and CDR2 YFSETQ. This CDR3 has 15 residues. V was shortened by 0 bases and J by 2 bases, with 11 bases between the two germline ends. Turning to this clone: Its antigen is as yet unknown.

Sequencing was performed with immunoSEQ multiplex PCR; in TCRdb, only in-frame clones are kept and a portion is missing. The profile covers more than 30,000 clones, with over 80% appearing a single time and under 4% taken by the ten largest. The receptor was derived from a man aged 50-60 years with urothelial cancer. The specimen was PBMCs, collected around atezolizumab (anti-PD-L1) treatment. The genes are TRBV5-1 and TRBJ2-5, with D perhaps matching TRBD2 (5 bases). Here the CDR3 reads CASSLEVSGQETQYF. CDR3 in DNA: TGCGCCAGCAGCTTGGAAGTGTCGGGGCAAGAGACCCAGTACTTC.